This T cell receptor beta chain was sequenced for a study of Ad26.COV2.S vaccination and SARS-CoV-2 variants (dated by TCRdb to 2020 to 2022). With respect to the entire study: Donors in the vaccine arm were drawn from COV1001, a multicentre, randomized, double-blind, placebo-controlled phase I-IIa trial testing Ad26.COV2.S in healthy adults. Ad26.COV2.S was administered intramuscularly at 5 x 10^10 or 1 x 10^11 viral particles, either as a single shot or as two shots given 56 days apart. The specificity and breadth of SARS-CoV-2-reactive T cell receptors after Ad26.COV2.S vaccination were assessed by TCRbeta repertoire sequencing. A total of about 30 samples were included in the TCR-sequenced set, comprising around 19 Ad26.COV2.S vaccine recipients, 5 placebo recipients and 8 SARS-CoV-2 convalescent individuals. Participants in the trial were split at random into five groups of five each, receiving low-dose or high-dose Ad26.COV2.S once or twice, or else placebo on both occasions. Blinding of investigators to trial group allocation was maintained during experiments and outcome assessment.

The immunoSEQ Assay was used to sequence TCRbeta CDR3 regions. After extraction, genomic DNA underwent amplification by bias-controlled multiplex PCR, followed by high-throughput sequencing. The original pipeline was this. To quantify the absolute abundance of each unique TCRbeta CDR3 region, sequences were collapsed and filtered. T cell fraction was estimated by normalizing TCRbeta template counts to usable DNA, with usable DNA measured through amplification of reference genes found in all nucleated cells. Repertoire TCRs were annotated as SARS-CoV-2-specific when V gene, CDR3 amino acid sequence and J gene were exactly matched to a known reactive TCR set. MIRA supplied the reference SARS-CoV-2 TCR set, which was filtered for enrichment in COVID-19-positive ImmuneCODE repertoires so that public or cross-reactive TCRs were removed. Using the MIRA antigens, annotated TCRs were further analysed by specific ORF or by position within an ORF. Breadth was defined as annotated unique rearrangements over total unique productive rearrangements; depth was the summed frequency of those rearrangements. Group comparisons of TCR breadth used two-sided Wilcoxon rank-sum tests. TCRdb stores this immuneACCESS table with in-frame sequences only. Part of the clones is absent; in the studies checked, under half of the shortfall reflects unresolved V genes, and no reason is known for the rest. D and trimming were read from the DNA, whereas the V and J calls and clone size are those reported in that table. For this sample the table gives about 320,000 clones, of which 86% were detected only once. Clones ranked in the top ten supply roughly 2.1% of the sample.

The sample's treatment or condition, from its label and the paper: about 20 received Ad26.COV2.S at low or high dose, single or two shots; about 5 received placebo; per-sample allocation not given. For vaccine and placebo recipients, the sequenced repertoires came from samples collected on day 63 after the first injection. In Cohort 1b, about 25 adults aged 18-55 years were enrolled at a single site in Boston, USA, between 29 July and 7 August 2020. Ad26.COV2.S was a replication-incompetent adenovirus type 26 vector expressing a prefusion-stabilized SARS-CoV-2 spike protein from the original Wuhan strain. A word on this clone: No antigen is known for it. Base qualities are not provided; no much larger clone lies one nucleotide away.

Overall study outcomes, separate from this receptor: It was noted by the authors that total T cell responses may have been underestimated by the TCR breadth and depth analyses. Vaccine and placebo recipients had comparable non-spike TCR breadth, which fits with the vaccine containing only spike. Comparing responses between vaccine doses or regimens was not something the study was powered to do. After vaccination, substantial breadth of spike-specific CD8+ and CD4+ T cell responses was reported. Higher spike-specific TCR breadth was observed in Ad26.COV2.S recipients than in placebo recipients (P = 0.0014).

Counted from cysteine to phenylalanine, this CDR3 has 12 amino acids. Just CDR3 DNA is preserved here, 36 bases in frame from base 1. Via the germline V gene, CDR1 is KGHSH and CDR2 LQKENI. Relative to germline, V is 3 bases shorter and J is 6 bases shorter, with 8 bases between their ends. The V and J genes are TRBV18 and TRBJ1-1; 6 matching bases give a weak D call of TRBD1. The sample consisted of peripheral blood, taken in a trial of Ad26.COV2.S vaccine versus placebo. The origin of this receptor is a person between 18 and 59 years old who received the Ad26.COV2.S COVID-19 vaccine or a placebo. The sequenced DNA: TGTGCCAGCTCACCCTGGACAGCTGAAGCTTTCTTT. This gives the protein CASSPWTAEAFF.